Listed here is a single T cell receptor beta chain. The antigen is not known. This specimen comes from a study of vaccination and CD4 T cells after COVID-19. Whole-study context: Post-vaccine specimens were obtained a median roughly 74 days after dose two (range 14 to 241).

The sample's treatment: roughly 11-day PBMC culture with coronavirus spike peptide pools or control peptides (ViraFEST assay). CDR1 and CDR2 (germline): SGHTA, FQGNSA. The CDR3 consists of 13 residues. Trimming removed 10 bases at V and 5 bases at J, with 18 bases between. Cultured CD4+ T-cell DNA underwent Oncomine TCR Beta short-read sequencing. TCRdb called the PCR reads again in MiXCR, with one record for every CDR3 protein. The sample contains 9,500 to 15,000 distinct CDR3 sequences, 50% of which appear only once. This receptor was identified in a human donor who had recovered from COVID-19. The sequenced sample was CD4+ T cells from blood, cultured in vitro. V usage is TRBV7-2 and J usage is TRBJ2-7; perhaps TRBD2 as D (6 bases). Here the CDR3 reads CATRSGGLNEQYF. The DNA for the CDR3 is TGTGCCACTCGCTCCGGAGGGCTGAACGAGCAGTACTTC.